Listed below are T cell receptor beta chains from one sample, sequenced in a study of cytomegalovirus exposure and HLA in healthy donors. TCRdb keeps only in-frame clones here, not all; method: immunoSEQ multiplex PCR. The sample has 150,000 to 200,000 clones, 65% to 85% seen once. Sequenced: PBMCs. Source of these receptors: a woman aged 45-60 years in good health and CMV-seropositive. Both conserved end residues are part of each CDR3. Fields, in order: clone size, V gene, J gene, D gene, CDR3 protein, CDR3 DNA. The D gene is left open where the match is weak. Clone size is not always given. Where it is, it says once, few, many or a class for expanded clones.

-,TRBV29-1,TRBJ1-5,-,CSVATDSNQPQHF,TGCAGCGTTGCGACAGATAGCAATCAGCCCCAGCATTTT
-,TRBV11-3,TRBJ2-1,-,CASSLRSSYNEQFF,TGTGCCAGCAGCCTTAGAAGCTCCTACAATGAGCAGTTCTTC
once,TRBV7-9,TRBJ2-6,-,CASSPLWATGANVLTF,TGTGCCAGCAGCCCCCTTTGGGCCACCGGGGCCAACGTCCTGACTTTC
-,TRBV23-1,TRBJ2-7,-,CASSLPRGRWYEQYF,TGCGCCAGCAGTCTTCCCCGGGGGAGGTGGTACGAGCAGTACTTC
-,TRBV28,TRBJ1-5,TRBD1,CASSLGGQFSNQPQHF,TGTGCCAGCAGTTTGGGGGGACAGTTTAGCAATCAGCCCCAGCATTTT
-,TRBV5-1,TRBJ2-7,TRBD1,CASSLEGQVYYEQYF,TGCGCCAGCAGCTTGGAGGGACAGGTCTACTACGAGCAGTACTTC
-,TRBV9,TRBJ2-7,TRBD1,CASSVETGYSYEQYF,TGTGCCAGCAGCGTAGAGACAGGGTACTCCTACGAGCAGTACTTC
-,TRBV29-1,TRBJ1-2,TRBD1,CSARTGGAPNYGYTF,TGCAGCGCCCGGACAGGTGGGGCACCTAACTATGGCTACACCTTC
-,TRBV5-4,TRBJ2-7,TRBD2,CASSYSGRLAYEQYF,TGTGCCAGCAGCTATAGCGGGAGGCTCGCCTACGAGCAGTACTTC
-,TRBV27,TRBJ2-1,TRBD2,CASTSGRAGGYNEQFF,TGTGCCAGTACTAGCGGGAGGGCCGGGGGATACAATGAGCAGTTCTTC
-,TRBV6-1,TRBJ1-2,-,CASSDPGQGGYTF,TGTGCCAGCAGTGATCCCGGCCAGGGAGGCTACACCTTC
-,TRBV15,TRBJ1-2,TRBD1,CATSRRTGVANYGYTF,TGTGCCACCAGCAGGCGGACAGGGGTAGCTAACTATGGCTACACCTTC
once,TRBV7-9,TRBJ2-1,-,CASSLSGRRNEQFF,TGTGCCAGCAGCTTAAGCGGTCGGAGGAATGAGCAGTTCTTC
-,TRBV6-5,TRBJ2-7,-,CASMGHNGYEQYF,TGTGCCAGCATGGGACATAACGGCTACGAGCAGTACTTC
-,TRBV30,TRBJ2-7,TRBD2,CASREGPSYSYEQYF,TGTGCCTCGCGGGAGGGCCCCTCCTACTCCTACGAGCAGTACTTC
few,TRBV5-1,TRBJ1-2,TRBD1,CASSLEGANYGYTF,TGCGCCAGCAGCTTGGAGGGGGCCAACTATGGCTACACCTTC
-,TRBV2,TRBJ1-1,-,CASSAQGRDTEAFF,TGTGCCAGCAGTGCACAGGGCAGGGACACTGAAGCTTTCTTT
-,TRBV10-1,TRBJ2-2,-,CASRTARNTGELFF,TGCGCCAGCAGGACAGCCAGGAACACCGGGGAGCTGTTTTTT
-,TRBV6-5,TRBJ1-5,TRBD1,CASSYVGTGVNQPQHF,TGTGCCAGCAGTTACGTCGGGACAGGGGTCAATCAGCCCCAGCATTTT
-,TRBV30,TRBJ1-5,-,CAWSLPPRGNQPQHF,TGTGCCTGGAGTCTCCCCCCGCGGGGCAATCAGCCCCAGCATTTT
-,TRBV5-1,TRBJ1-1,-,CASSLEPSSTTEAFF,TGCGCCAGCAGCTTGGAGCCCTCCTCTACCACTGAAGCTTTCTTT
-,TRBV6-6,TRBJ1-5,TRBD1,CASSDRAVSNQPQHF,TGTGCCAGCAGCGACAGGGCCGTTAGCAATCAGCCCCAGCATTTT
-,TRBV19,TRBJ1-1,TRBD1,CASSPKEGQIIEAFF,TGTGCCAGTAGTCCTAAGGAGGGACAGATAATTGAAGCTTTCTTT
-,TRBV19,TRBJ1-2,-,CASSKTGANYGYTF,TGTGCCAGTAGTAAAACAGGCGCTAACTATGGCTACACCTTC
-,TRBV7-2,TRBJ2-3,TRBD1,CASSFGQETDTQYF,TGTGCCAGCAGCTTCGGACAGGAGACAGATACGCAGTATTTT
-,TRBV30,TRBJ2-7,-,CAWTKTGYEQYF,TGTGCCTGGACCAAAACCGGCTACGAGCAGTACTTC
-,TRBV14,TRBJ2-3,-,CASSHRTTDTQYF,TGTGCCAGCAGCCACAGGACTACAGATACGCAGTATTTT
-,TRBV15,TRBJ2-7,-,CATSRDLRGVGDEQYF,TGTGCCACCAGCAGAGATCTACGCGGGGTAGGCGACGAGCAGTACTTC
-,TRBV5-1,TRBJ2-2,-,CASSLVSSGQGTGELFF,TGCGCCAGCAGCTTGGTCAGCTCCGGCCAGGGCACCGGGGAGCTGTTTTTT
-,TRBV5-1,TRBJ2-1,TRBD2,CASSLGLAGGNEQFF,TGCGCCAGCAGCCTGGGACTAGCGGGGGGGAATGAGCAGTTCTTC
-,TRBV30,TRBJ1-1,TRBD1,CAWSPGTGVTEAFF,TGTGCCTGGAGTCCCGGGACAGGGGTCACTGAAGCTTTCTTT
-,TRBV6-1,TRBJ1-5,TRBD1,CASSEWTGDNQPQHF,TGTGCCAGCAGTGAATGGACAGGGGACAATCAGCCCCAGCATTTT
-,TRBV7-3,TRBJ1-1,TRBD1,CASSPTGVGTEAFF,TGTGCCAGCAGTCCGACAGGGGTGGGCACTGAAGCTTTCTTT
few,TRBV7-9,TRBJ2-5,-,CASGAPGLTQYF,TGTGCCAGCGGCGCTCCAGGCTTAACCCAGTACTTC
medium-sized,TRBV5-5,TRBJ1-1,TRBD1,CASQGQPMNTEAFF,TGTGCCAGCCAGGGACAGCCCATGAACACTGAAGCTTTCTTT
-,TRBV7-2,TRBJ2-1,TRBD1,CASSLYDRANEQFF,TGTGCCAGCAGCTTATACGACAGGGCCAATGAGCAGTTCTTC
-,TRBV5-6,TRBJ1-5,TRBD1,CASSLGGTPQHF,TGTGCCAGCAGCTTAGGGGGCACGCCCCAGCATTTT
few,TRBV7-2,TRBJ2-7,TRBD2,CASSLTSSGRAYEQYF,TGTGCCAGCAGCCTCACCTCTAGCGGTCGCGCCTACGAGCAGTACTTC
-,TRBV7-9,TRBJ2-1,TRBD2,CASSSIAGGTYNEQFF,TGTGCCAGCAGCTCCATAGCGGGAGGAACCTACAATGAGCAGTTCTTC
-,TRBV6-1,TRBJ2-2,TRBD1,CAGSAGQGVRLFF,TGTGCCGGCAGTGCCGGACAGGGCGTGAGACTGTTTTTT
-,TRBV30,TRBJ2-5,TRBD2,CAWSVGGGETQYF,TGTGCCTGGAGTGTGGGGGGGGGAGAGACCCAGTACTTC
-,TRBV10-3,TRBJ2-4,TRBD2,CATRRGDGENIQYF,TGTGCCACCAGACGGGGGGACGGCGAAAACATTCAGTACTTC
-,TRBV6-6,TRBJ2-5,-,CATRDYQETQYF,TGTGCCACCCGGGACTACCAAGAGACCCAGTACTTC
-,TRBV27,TRBJ2-2,TRBD1,CASSLVVGQGGHPNTGELFF,TGTGCCAGCAGTCTAGTCGTAGGACAGGGGGGCCACCCGAACACCGGGGAGCTGTTTTTT